These T cell receptor beta chains were read from a single sample in a study of T-cell memory formation after mild COVID-19. TCRdb processed the 5' RACE reads anew with MiXCR; each CDR3 protein has one entry. This table holds 200,000 to 250,000 distinct CDR3 sequences, 25% to 35% found once. The sample was PBMCs or a T cell subset sorted from them (not recorded which). These receptor sequences come from an adult woman who had mild COVID-19 (a few samples of this study predate the infection). Cell type and time point are not known. The CDR3 runs from the conserved cysteine through the conserved F or W. A D gene is named only where the DNA matches it firmly. Rows give clone size only sometimes, using once, few, many, or a class for an expanded clone.

clone size	CDR3 length	D gene	V gene	J gene	CDR3 DNA	CDR3 protein
few	14	TRBD1	TRBV20-1	TRBJ2-7	TGCAGTGCCCGGGACAGGATCGTCTCCTACGAGCAGTACTTC	CSARDRIVSYEQYF
.	16	TRBD2	TRBV12-3/TRBV12-4	TRBJ2-7	TGTGCCAGCAGTTTTGACCGGAGCGGGAGTCTCAACGAGCAGTACTTC	CASSFDRSGSLNEQYF
.	15	TRBD2	TRBV7-9	TRBJ2-1	TGTGCCAGCAGCTTAGCTAGCGGGAGGTTCGATGAGCAGTTCTTC	CASSLASGRFDEQFF
few	16	TRBD2	TRBV5-1	TRBJ2-7	TGCGCCAGCAGCTCCGGCTCTAGCGGGAGTTTTTACGAGCAGTACTTC	CASSSGSSGSFYEQYF
.	13	TRBD1	TRBV6-1	TRBJ2-7	TGTGCCAGCAAGGGACAGTCCTCCTACGAGCAGTACTTC	CASKGQSSYEQYF
few	14	.	TRBV12-3/TRBV12-4	TRBJ2-2	TGTGCCAGCAGCCCGACCACAGGGACCGGGGAGCTGTTTTTT	CASSPTTGTGELFF
.	14	.	TRBV6-1	TRBJ2-2	TGTGCCAGCGCGAGGGCAGACATTACCGGGGAGCTGTTTTTT	CASARADITGELFF
few	10	.	TRBV29-1	TRBJ2-1	TGCAGCGTTATCTTAACGGAGCAGTTCTTC	CSVILTEQFF
.	13	.	TRBV29-1	TRBJ2-7	TGCAGCGTTGCACCCGGCAGGGCCTACGAGCAGTACTTC	CSVAPGRAYEQYF
.	15	TRBD1	TRBV27	TRBJ2-5	TGTGCCAGCAGTTTATTAGGGGGACAGCAAGAGACCCAGTACTTC	CASSLLGGQQETQYF
many	13	.	TRBV10-3	TRBJ1-1	TGTGCCATCGCTTTTGAACCGAACACTGAAGCTTTCTTT	CAIAFEPNTEAFF
.	13	.	TRBV5-1	TRBJ1-5	TGCGCCAGCAGCTTGGCAGGGGAGCAGCCCCAGCATTTT	CASSLAGEQPQHF
.	16	TRBD2	TRBV7-7	TRBJ2-5	TGTGCTAGCAGCCCCGGACTAGCGGGATACCAAGAGACCCAGTACTTC	CASSPGLAGYQETQYF
.	22	.	TRBV24-1	TRBJ2-7	TGTGCCACCAGTGAGGTTAACAGGGGGCGAGGGGCCGTGAAGCGGGAGGAGTACGAGCAGTACTTC	CATSEVNRGRGAVKREEYEQYF
many	14	.	TRBV27	TRBJ2-7	TGTGCCAGCAGTTTCGGGGTCTGGGGCTACGAGCAGTACTTC	CASSFGVWGYEQYF
.	20	TRBD1	TRBV29-1	TRBJ1-2	TGCAGCGTTGAACGCCCTGGAGGCGATCCGGGGGACAGGGGGTTGGTGGGCTACACCTTC	CSVERPGGDPGDRGLVGYTF
.	16	.	TRBV2	TRBJ2-6	TGTGCCAGCAGTGAAGCGCGAGGGTTTGGGGCCAACGTCCTGACTTTC	CASSEARGFGANVLTF
few	17	TRBD2	TRBV6-5	TRBJ2-2	TGTGCCAGCAGTTATCTAGCGGGAGGGGCGAACACCGGGGAGCTGTTTTTT	CASSYLAGGANTGELFF
.	16	.	TRBV5-4	TRBJ2-2	TGTGCCAGCAGCCCGGAGGGGGACATGGACACCGGGGAGCTGTTTTTT	CASSPEGDMDTGELFF
many	16	TRBD2	TRBV12-3/TRBV12-4	TRBJ2-7	TGTGCCAGCAGCTCCGGTCTAGCGGCAGCATCCTACGAGCAGTACTTC	CASSSGLAAASYEQYF
few	13	.	TRBV6-5	TRBJ1-2	TGTGCCAGCGGAACGACGGAGCTCCGGGGCTACACCTTC	CASGTTELRGYTF
.	18	TRBD1	TRBV7-9	TRBJ1-1	TGTGCCAGCAGCCTCGCCTCACGACTGACAGGGCCGAACACTGAAGCTTTCTTT	CASSLASRLTGPNTEAFF
.	15	.	TRBV5-4	TRBJ2-7	TGTGCCAGCAGCTTGGCCTCCAGCGACTCCTACGAGCAGTACTTC	CASSLASSDSYEQYF
.	14	.	TRBV6-1	TRBJ2-7	TGTGCCAGCACCTTAAGGTCCCTGATGGTCGAGCAGTACTTC	CASTLRSLMVEQYF
few	12	.	TRBV2	TRBJ1-1	TGTGCCAGCACTAGGGTGAGCACTGAAGCTTTCTTT	CASTRVSTEAFF
few	15	.	TRBV29-1	TRBJ2-7	TGCAGCGTTGTCACCCCCGGCAGGACCAACTACGAGCAGTACTTC	CSVVTPGRTNYEQYF
.	15	TRBD1	TRBV5-1	TRBJ2-3	TGCGCCAGCAGCTTGGGACAGGGTACGGGAGATACGCAGTATTTT	CASSLGQGTGDTQYF
few	20	TRBD2	TRBV5-1	TRBJ2-2	TGCGCCAGCAGCTTGGAGACGGGACTAGCGGGAGGGACCAACACCGGGGAGCTGTTTTTT	CASSLETGLAGGTNTGELFF
few	16	.	TRBV27	TRBJ2-1	TGTGCCAGCAGTCGTACCCGTTCCCTGATCCCGAATGAGCAGTTCTTC	CASSRTRSLIPNEQFF
.	14	TRBD1	TRBV25-1	TRBJ2-2	TGTGCCAGCAGTACCTCAGGGGGCACCGGGGAGCTGTTTTTT	CASSTSGGTGELFF
.	15	.	TRBV20-1	TRBJ2-1	TGCAGTGCTAGAGATTTAGCCGCCCCCTACAATGAGCAGTTCTTC	CSARDLAAPYNEQFF
.	13	.	TRBV5-1	TRBJ2-2	TGCGCCAGCAGCTCAATCTTTGGCGGGGAGCTGTTTTTT	CASSSIFGGELFF
few	16	TRBD1	TRBV7-9	TRBJ1-1	TGTGCCAGCAGCTTAGGCAGGACAGGTTTTGACACTGAAGCTTTCTTT	CASSLGRTGFDTEAFF
.	15	.	TRBV5-6	TRBJ2-7	TGTGCCAGCAGCTTGGCCCAGCGGAGACGCTACGAGCAGTACTTC	CASSLAQRRRYEQYF
.	11	.	TRBV29-1	TRBJ2-1	TGCAGCGGGGGTTCGTACAATGAGCAGTTCTTC	CSGGSYNEQFF
.	16	TRBD1	TRBV6-1	TRBJ1-3	TGTGCCAGCAGGGGGGACAGGGGGAACTCTGGAAACACCATATATTTT	CASRGDRGNSGNTIYF
few	11	.	TRBV13	TRBJ2-7	TGTGCCAGCAGCATGTCTATCGAGCAGTACTTC	CASSMSIEQYF
.	17	TRBD2	TRBV7-7	TRBJ2-2	TGTGCTAGCAGCCCTCGACTAGCGGGAGGGAACCCCGGGGAGCTGTTTTTT	CASSPRLAGGNPGELFF
once	13	.	TRBV19	TRBJ2-2	TGTGCCAGTAGTATTGGGGGTCCCGGGGAGCTGTTTTTT	CASSIGGPGELFF
few	15	.	TRBV7-9	TRBJ2-7	TGTGCCAGCAGCCCATCGGGACTCCTAACCTACGAGCAGTACTTC	CASSPSGLLTYEQYF
.	15	TRBD2	TRBV11-3	TRBJ2-2	TGTGCCAGCAGCCTCTCGACTAGCTCCACCGGGGAGCTGTTTTTT	CASSLSTSSTGELFF
.	11	TRBD1	TRBV20-1	TRBJ1-2	TGCAGTGCTAGAGAGTTGACAGGGGGTACCTTC	CSARELTGGTF
once	13	.	TRBV20-1	TRBJ1-1	TGCAGTGCTAGAGGTGGCAGGTACACTGAAGCTTTCTTT	CSARGGRYTEAFF
few	14	TRBD2	TRBV12-3/TRBV12-4	TRBJ2-7	TGTGCCAGCAGGTCTAGCGGGAGGACCTACGAGCAGTACTTC	CASRSSGRTYEQYF